This T cell receptor beta chain was sequenced during a study of Ad26.COV2.S vaccination and SARS-CoV-2 variants. The overall study: Ad26.COV2.S was injected intramuscularly once or twice, 56 days apart. Study-wide findings and caveats: Those who received the vaccine showed greater spike-specific TCR breadth than those given placebo. Considerable breadth of spike-specific CD8+ and CD4+ T cell responses has reportedly been documented following vaccination.

As regards this clone: Its cognate antigen is unknown.

Data came from immunoSEQ multiplex PCR; TCRdb stores just in-frame clones and leaves some out. The repertoire consists of over 400,000 clones, with 75% to 90% occurring once and the leading ten covering 2% to 3%. The CDR3 covers 15 residues. The J segment lost 2 bases and the V segment lost 0 bases, leaving 2 bases of the junction unmatched. CDR1 and CDR2 (germline): LGHDT, YNNKEL (reference sequence). The treatment denotes: 15 to 20 received Ad26.COV2.S at low or high dose, single or two shots; several received placebo; per-sample allocation not given. Samples analyzed were those drawn on day 63 after the first vaccine or placebo injection.

The sequence came from a person between 18 and 65 years old who received the Ad26.COV2.S COVID-19 vaccine or a placebo. J is TRBJ2-7 and V is TRBV3-1 (or the pseudogene TRBV3-2); 9 positions agree with TRBD2. Material: peripheral blood, obtained in a trial of Ad26.COV2.S vaccine versus placebo. The CDR3 DNA sequence: TGTGCCAGCAGCCAAGAGACTAGCGGAACCTACGAGCAGTACTTC. Protein: CASSQETSGTYEQYF.